This record looks at one T cell receptor (beta chain) sequence and its context. The antigen is undetermined. cDNA reverse transcribed from extracted RNA served as the sequencing template. Clones were read by immunoSEQ multiplex PCR, and TCRdb kept only the in-frame ones, dropping some. The sample has approximately 200,000 clones, around 60% seen once. Specified treatment: oral pan-JAK inhibitor, 5-10 mg twice daily. The source of the sample is a study of CD8+ T cells in alopecia areata. For the study at large: Those treated were given oral tofacitinib at 5 to 10 mg twice daily. Treatment with tofacitinib (6 to 18 months) was followed by 6 months off drug.

Findings of the study overall: While patients received tofacitinib, many expanded lesional clones remained present in scalp and blood.

The CDR3 contains 16 residues. CDR1 is SGHTA and CDR2 is FQGNSA in the germline V gene. V gave up 2 bases and J gave up 6 bases; unmatched junction bases: 7. The rearrangement joins TRBV7-2 to TRBJ2-1; 10 bases are a match to TRBD1. The sample in question was CD4+ T cells sorted from blood, obtained at week 4, from a patient treated with tofacitinib. This TCR derives from a human donor with alopecia areata. CDR3 protein: CASSLHTGQGSNEQFF. DNA for the CDR3: TGTGCCAGCAGCTTACATACGGGACAGGGGAGCAATGAGCAGTTCTTC.